What follows are 24 T cell receptor beta chains derived from one specimen sequenced in a study of Tregs in tolerant kidney transplant recipients. Clones were sequenced by immunoSEQ multiplex PCR, and TCRdb holds only the in-frame ones, with some missing. The sample has some 62,000 clones, around 98% seen once. The material was Tregs from blood, obtained before the transplant. Receptor source: a human donor who received a combined kidney and bone marrow transplant.

J is TRBJ1-1 and V is TRBV5-1; a possible D gene is TRBD1 (6 bases). There are 13 residues in the CDR3. Germline loops: CDR1 SGHRS, CDR2 YFSETQ. V gave up 1 base and J gave up 4 bases, with 8 bases separating them. In nucleotides, the CDR3 is TGCGCCAGCAGCTTGCAGGGGTTCACTGAAGCTTTCTTT. It specifies CASSLQGFTEAFF.

The gene calls are TRBV4-3 and TRBJ2-3; tentative D call: TRBD2 (5 bases). Trimming removed 4 bases from V and 2 bases from J, with 16 bases in between. The germline V gene has CDR1 LGHNA and CDR2 YSLEER. The length of the CDR3 is 16 residues. The DNA of the CDR3 is TGCGCCAGCAGCCCCCAATTCGAGCGGCCCACAGATACGCAGTATTTT. Translating it yields CASSPQFERPTDTQYF.

The J gene is TRBJ1-5, the V gene TRBV27; a weak D match, TRBD1 (5 bases). Germline V lookup: CDR1 MNHEY, CDR2 SMNVEV (reference sequence). CDR3 length equals 15 residues. V lost 9 bases to trimming and J lost 7 bases, with 22 bases between them. The CDR3 DNA sequence: TGTGCCAGTCAAGCGGCGGGGGGGGAGGGCCAGCCCCAGCATTTT. Its translation: CASQAAGGEGQPQHF.

V and J are TRBV11-2 and TRBJ2-4; 11 bases are a match to TRBD2. Germline V gene sequence: CDR1 SGHAT, CDR2 FQNNGV. This CDR3 contains 19 residues. V was clipped by 5 bases and J by 0 bases; unmatched bases: 12. The CDR3 protein is CASSPFRLAGTIAKNIQYF. The CDR3 coding sequence is TGTGCCAGCAGCCCCTTTAGACTAGCGGGGACTATAGCCAAAAACATTCAGTACTTC.

The V call is TRBV7-6, the J call TRBJ2-7; the match to TRBD2 covers 10 bases. CDR1 SGHVS and CDR2 FNYEAQ come from the germline V gene. This CDR3 region has 17 residues. The junction had 10 bases not matched to a gene; V was cut back by 1 base and J by 4 bases. The CDR3, as DNA: TGTGCCAGCAGCTTAGTAGCTAGCGGGAGAAGCCCATACGAGCAGTACTTC. This codes for CASSLVASGRSPYEQYF.

This chain joins TRBV7-2 and TRBJ2-7; 9 bases are shared with TRBD1. Germline V gene lookup returns CDR1 SGHTA and CDR2 FQGNSA. The ends lost 3 bases at V and 4 bases at J; junction bases unmatched: 4. The CDR3 totals 14 residues. As DNA, the CDR3 is TGTGCCAGCAGCTTCTCACAGGGGGCTTACGAGCAGTACTTC. Encoded protein: CASSFSQGAYEQYF.

V gene TRBV7-2 combines with J gene TRBJ2-2, with 11 bases aligning to TRBD2. The CDR3 is 16 residues long. Trimming took 6 bases from V and 7 from J; bases not matched to a gene: 10. The germline CDR1 and CDR2 sequences are SGHTA and FQGNSA. The CDR3, as DNA: TGTGCCAGCAGAATCGGGGCTAGCGGGGGGATCGGGGAGCTGTTTTTT. It yields the protein CASRIGASGGIGELFF. Variable domain in full (rest from reference TRBV7-2 and TRBJ2-2): GAGVSQSPSNKVTEKGKDVELRCDPISGHTALYWYRQSLGQGLEFLIYFQGNSAPDKSGLPSDRFSAERTGGSVSTLTIQRTQQEDSAVYLCASRIGASGGIGELFFGEGSRLTVL.

CDR3 DNA: TGTGCCAGCAGTTTTACAGGGCGACCCTACAATGAGCAGTTCTTC. It yields the protein CASSFTGRPYNEQFF. The rearrangement uses TRBV28 and TRBJ2-1; perhaps TRBD1 as D (6 bases). CDR1 and CDR2 (germline): MDHEN, SYDVKM. This CDR3 is 15 amino acids long. Trimming pared 3 bases from V and 2 bases from J, leaving 11 bases between.

This chain links TRBV18 with TRBJ2-2; D might be TRBD2 (5 bases). The CDR3 runs to 14 residues. Trimming removed 7 bases at V and 5 bases at J, with 14 bases between. Germline V gives CDR1 KGHSH, CDR2 LQKENI. Here the CDR3 DNA reads TGTGCCAGCTACCTTGGAGGTGCTACCGGGGAGCTGTTTTTT. Translating gives CASYLGGATGELFF.

This chain joins TRBV27 and TRBJ2-7; D remains ambiguous. The V and J ends lost 4 bases and 3 bases respectively, with 13 bases between them. The germline gives CDR1 MNHEY, CDR2 SMNVEV (reference sequence). The CDR3 extends over 14 amino acids. CDR3 amino acids: CASSSTMAVYEQYF. CDR3 DNA sequence: TGTGCCAGCAGTTCAACAATGGCAGTCTACGAGCAGTACTTC.

J is TRBJ2-3 and V is TRBV28; unclear D gene. This CDR3 spans 14 amino acids. Trimming took off 6 bases at V and 10 bases at J, with 20 bases between the two ends. Germline CDR1 and CDR2: MDHEN and SYDVKM. Written as DNA, the CDR3 is TGTGCCAGCAGCGCCATTATTTCCGCGGCGGCGCAGTATTTT. Protein product: CASSAIISAAAQYF.

The genes are TRBV7-9 and TRBJ1-3, with D maybe TRBD1 (5 bases). V shed 5 bases and J shed 0 bases, with 11 bases lying between them. The CDR3 length is 15 residues. Germline values: CDR1 SEHNR, CDR2 FQNEAQ (reference sequence). In nucleotides, the CDR3 is TGTGCCAGCAGCGAGGGGAGGGGCTCTGGAAACACCATATATTTT. The encoded protein is CASSEGRGSGNTIYF.

The chain recombines TRBV19 with TRBJ2-1; 9 nucleotides match TRBD2. There are 14 residues in the CDR3. V lost 6 bases, J lost 1 base, and 1 base stayed unmatched. Germline CDR1 reads LNHDA; CDR2 reads SQIVND (reference sequence). CDR3 nucleotide sequence: TGTGCCAGTAGGGCGGGAGGGTCCTACAATGAGCAGTTCTTC. This translates into CASRAGGSYNEQFF.

This chain connects TRBV18 to TRBJ1-3; D remains ambiguous. This CDR3 is built from 13 residues. V was shortened by 8 bases and J by 1 base, with 9 bases between the two germline ends. CDR1 and CDR2 (germline): KGHSH, LQKENI. Here the CDR3 reads CASLGVSGNTIYF. The DNA for the CDR3 is TGTGCCAGCCTTGGAGTATCTGGAAACACCATATATTTT.

The rearrangement uses TRBV5-1 and TRBJ2-2; 8 bases match TRBD1. Trimming removed 4 bases from V and 4 bases from J; junction bases left unmatched: 6. This CDR3 is built from 15 residues. Germline V CDR1 and CDR2: SGHRS, YFSETQ. CDR3 amino acids: CASSRTGTRTGELFF. The CDR3 region has the DNA TGCGCCAGCAGCCGGACAGGGACGCGCACCGGGGAGCTGTTTTTT.

V is TRBV27 and J is TRBJ2-5; a weak D match, TRBD2 (5 bases). Germline V gene lookup returns CDR1 MNHEY and CDR2 SMNVEV (reference sequence). CDR3 length: 15 amino acids. Between the trimmed V and J ends, which lost 5 bases and 1 base, there was a span of 14 bases. The CDR3 DNA follows: TGTGCCAGCAGTCCGGGGTCGGCGGGCCAAGAGACCCAGTACTTC. It encodes CASSPGSAGQETQYF.

CDR3 protein: CSASRYEQYF. Written as DNA, the CDR3 is TGCAGTGCTAGTCGGTACGAGCAGTACTTC. The chain couples TRBV20-1 to TRBJ2-7, with no clear D. Trimming took off 3 bases at V and 4 bases at J, with 4 bases between the two ends. This CDR3 contains 10 residues. Per germline, CDR1 DFQATT and CDR2 SNEGSKA (reference sequence).

CDR3 region: CASSLSFRLAVDTQYF. For the CDR3, the DNA is TGTGCCAGCAGTTTAAGCTTCCGACTAGCGGTAGATACGCAGTATTTT. The chain is built from TRBV27 and TRBJ2-3, with 9 bases fitting TRBD2. The V segment lost 2 bases and the J segment 5 bases; nucleotides outside the gene matches: 8. CDR1 MNHEY and CDR2 SMNVEV come from the germline V gene (reference sequence). CDR3 length: 16 amino acids.

This chain uses TRBV6-6 with TRBJ2-2; TRBD2 might be the D (5 bases). V lost 7 bases and J lost 4, with 7 bases in between. This CDR3 is built from 12 residues. Germline V CDR1 and CDR2: MNHNY, SVGAGI (reference sequence). The CDR3 DNA sequence: TGTGCCAGCAAACGGGGCACCGGGGAGCTGTTTTTT. Encoded protein: CASKRGTGELFF.

V and J are TRBV4-1 and TRBJ2-3; D possibly corresponds to TRBD2 (6 bases). The germline V gene has CDR1 MGHRA and CDR2 YSYEKL. The V end lost 4 bases, the J end lost 1 base, and 12 bases lay between the germline ends. This CDR3 comprises 15 residues. CDR3 DNA sequence: TGCGCCAGCAGCCGAGGATGGGGGGGCACAGATACGCAGTATTTT. Its translation is CASSRGWGGTDTQYF.

This clone was counted a single time. V is TRBV9 and J is TRBJ1-1, with D possibly matching TRBD1 (5 bases). Germline lookup yields CDR1 SGDLS and CDR2 YYNGEE. V lost 4 bases to trimming and J lost 1 base, with 17 bases between them. CDR3 length equals 16 residues. This chain's CDR3 is CASSPEIGQGNTEAFF. DNA of the CDR3: TGTGCCAGCAGCCCCGAGATAGGGCAGGGGAACACTGAAGCTTTCTTT. Full variable domain (missing parts from reference TRBV9 and TRBJ1-1): DSGVTQTPKHLITATGQRVTLRCSPRSGDLSVYWYQQSLDQGLQFLIQYYNGEERAKGNILERFSAQQFPDLHSELNLSSLELGDSALYFCASSPEIGQGNTEAFFGQGTRLTVV.

The gene calls are TRBV5-1 and TRBJ1-3; no definite D call. V was clipped by 0 bases and J by 2 bases, with 9 bases between them. This CDR3 spans 15 amino acids. The germline V gene encodes CDR1 SGHRS and CDR2 YFSETQ. The CDR3 reads CASSLDLTPGNTIYF. CDR3 sequence (DNA): TGCGCCAGCAGCTTGGATTTGACTCCTGGAAACACCATATATTTT.

This rearrangement joins TRBV9 to TRBJ2-1, with 11 bases aligning to TRBD2. V gave up 4 bases and J gave up 3 bases; unmatched junction bases: 12. Germline CDR1 is SGDLS and CDR2 is YYNGEE. The CDR3 is 18 residues long. The CDR3 DNA follows: TGTGCCAGCAGCCGTAGGGCTAGCGGGGGGCGTGGCTACAATGAGCAGTTCTTC. This encodes CASSRRASGGRGYNEQFF.

The gene calls are TRBV6-1 and TRBJ2-5; D remains unclear. The ends were cut back, 5 bases at V and 2 bases at J, with 9 bases in the middle. Germline V gives CDR1 MNHNS, CDR2 SASEGT. The CDR3 consists of 13 residues. CDR3: CASSNQRQETQYF. The CDR3 DNA sequence: TGTGCCAGCAGTAACCAGAGGCAAGAGACCCAGTACTTC.